These T cell receptor beta chains were read from a single sample in a study of T-cell reconstitution after alpha-beta-depleted transplantation in children. One entry per CDR3 protein, called by TCRdb with MiXCR from the PCR reads. The table lists about 8,700 distinct CDR3 sequences, approximately 13% of them singletons. The sequencing here drew on PBMCs, mostly from graft donor cells, taken 60 days after TCRalphabeta/CD19-depleted stem cell transplant. These TCRs come from a male patient younger than 18 who had a stem cell transplant for acute lymphoblastic leukemia, so the T cells may come from the graft donor. Each CDR3 is given with its conserved first and last residue. D genes are given only for firm matches. Size values are once, few and many counts, or a class for expanded clones, and some rows have none.

TRBJ2-7 large TRBV7-9 . TGTGCCAGCAGCTTGGGGGGATTTCTCTACGAGCAGTACTTC CASSLGGFLYEQYF
TRBJ1-1 many TRBV3-1 TRBD1 TGTGCCAGCAGCCGCCGACAGGGAGGGTACACTGAAGCTTTCTTT CASSRRQGGYTEAFF
TRBJ2-1 many TRBV3-1 . TGTGCCAGCAGCCAAGGGACGGGAGAGGGGTACAATGAGCAGTTCTTC CASSQGTGEGYNEQFF
TRBJ1-1 many TRBV2 . TGTGCCAGCAGTGAAGAGGGACACACGAACACTGAAGCTTTCTTT CASSEEGHTNTEAFF
TRBJ1-1 many TRBV13 TRBD1 TGTGCCAGCAGCTCCGGGACAGGGGGCGCGGGAATGAACACTGAAGCTTTCTTT CASSSGTGGAGMNTEAFF
TRBJ2-1 many TRBV5-1 TRBD2 TGCGCCAGCAGCTTTGCGAGCGGGGGGGCCCGTGAGCAGTTCTTC CASSFASGGAREQFF
TRBJ1-6 many TRBV2 . TGTGCCAGCAGGCAAATGTGGCGGGATTCACCCCTCCACTTT CASRQMWRDSPLHF
TRBJ2-7 large TRBV20-1 TRBD2 TGCAGTGCCCAATCGGGGCTAGCGGGTCACGAGCAGTACTTC CSAQSGLAGHEQYF
TRBJ2-1 many TRBV20-1 . TGCAGTGCAGGTGCAGGACTGTACAATGAGCAGTTCTTC CSAGAGLYNEQFF
TRBJ2-2 many TRBV2 . TGTGCCAGCAGTGAAGGTCGGTGGTCCGGGGAGCTGTTTTTT CASSEGRWSGELFF
TRBJ1-2 few TRBV7-2 TRBD1 TGTGCCAGCAGCCCGGACAGGAAACAGTTTTATGGCTACACCTTC CASSPDRKQFYGYTF
TRBJ1-1 many TRBV9 . TGTGCCAGCAGCCCCCGGGACGGAGAAGCTTTCTTT CASSPRDGEAFF
TRBJ2-4 many TRBV6-2/TRBV6-3 . TGTGCCAGCAGTTACCTTAGGATCTCCCCTCCAAACATTCAGTACTTC CASSYLRISPPNIQYF
TRBJ2-2 many TRBV2 TRBD2 TGTGCCAGCAGTGCCGCGGGTGGACTAGTCCCCCAGAGCACCGGGGAGCTGTTTTTT CASSAAGGLVPQSTGELFF
TRBJ2-7 many TRBV7-2 . TGTGCCAGCAGCCCAACGCGGAGAAACTACGAGCAGTACTTC CASSPTRRNYEQYF
TRBJ1-1 many TRBV19 . TGTGCCACGCGGCAGAACACTGAAGCTTTCTTT CATRQNTEAFF
TRBJ1-1 many TRBV11-2 . TGTGCCAGCAGCTTAGATTCGGGCATGGCAGAAGCTTTCTTT CASSLDSGMAEAFF
TRBJ2-7 many TRBV9 TRBD2 TGTGCCAGCAGCGGGCCTCCCCTAGCGGCCATATACGAGCAGTACTTC CASSGPPLAAIYEQYF
TRBJ2-1 many TRBV5-5 . TGTGCCAGCAGCAAAGCGGGTGAGCAGTTCTTC CASSKAGEQFF
TRBJ1-5 medium-sized TRBV5-1 . TGCGCCAGCAGCTTTGGGTCGCGCCAGCCCCAGCATTTT CASSFGSRQPQHF
TRBJ1-6 once TRBV9 . TGTGCCAGCGCAAGGCACTCGGAAAGCTCCTATAATTCACCCCTCCACTTT CASARHSESSYNSPLHF
TRBJ2-1 . TRBV5-5 . TGTGCCAGCAGCTTGGCCGACTACAATGAGCAGTTCTTC CASSLADYNEQFF
TRBJ2-3 many TRBV5-6 TRBD2 TGTGCCAGCAGCTTCGGGACTAGCGGGAGGGGCTTGGATACGCAGTATTTT CASSFGTSGRGLDTQYF
TRBJ1-6 . TRBV30 . TGTGCCTGGAGTTTCGGGGGCTGGTCACCCCTCCACTTT CAWSFGGWSPLHF
TRBJ2-7 many TRBV27 TRBD2 TGTGCCAGCAGTTTGCGGGAGCACAACGAGCAGTACTTC CASSLREHNEQYF
TRBJ1-1 many TRBV6-5 . TGTGCCAGCAGGCGTCGGGACACTGAAGCTTTCTTT CASRRRDTEAFF
TRBJ2-1 . TRBV5-6 . TGTGCCAGCAGCTTGTTTCCCGGTTACAATGAGCAGTTCTTC CASSLFPGYNEQFF
TRBJ2-5 many TRBV5-1 . TGCGCCAGCAGCTTGGCGTACGAGACCCAGTACTTC CASSLAYETQYF
TRBJ2-2 many TRBV20-1 . TGCAGCCTGAGCGGAGCACTCAGGGTCACCGGGGAGCTGTTTTTT CSLSGALRVTGELFF
TRBJ1-6 . TRBV9 . TGTGCCAGCAGCGTAGGGGTAGGGACCTATAATTCACCCCTCCACTTT CASSVGVGTYNSPLHF
TRBJ2-5 medium-sized TRBV6-5 . TGTGCCAGCAGGCGGGACTCCCAAGGGGAGACCCAGTACTTC CASRRDSQGETQYF
TRBJ1-1 many TRBV15 . TGTGCCACCAGCAGAGGGACCCTCTACACTGAAGCTTTCTTT CATSRGTLYTEAFF
TRBJ2-7 many TRBV18 . TGTGCCAGCTCACCACCGGGTCCGGCTACCTACGAGCAGTACTTC CASSPPGPATYEQYF
TRBJ2-5 . TRBV7-9 . TGTGCCAGCAGCCTAGGGGGGGCACTGGAGACCCAGTACTTC CASSLGGALETQYF
TRBJ2-2 many TRBV6-1 TRBD1 TGTGCCAGCAGACCACACACCGGGACAGCAAACACCGGGGAGCTGTTTTTT CASRPHTGTANTGELFF
TRBJ1-1 large TRBV7-3 . TGTGCCAGCAGCCAAGCGACTGGGGTAAACACTGAAGCTTTCTTT CASSQATGVNTEAFF
TRBJ2-7 many TRBV2 . TGTGCCAGCTTGGCTACAGGCGAATACGAGCAGTACTTC CASLATGEYEQYF
TRBJ1-3 many TRBV2 . TGTGCCAGCAGGGGCGACAGATTACGCTCTGGAAACACCATATATTTT CASRGDRLRSGNTIYF
TRBJ2-5 many TRBV7-9 . TGTGCCAGCAGCTTAAGGGCGAAGTTCCTTTTAGGGGAGACCCAGTACTTC CASSLRAKFLLGETQYF
TRBJ2-7 many TRBV20-1 TRBD2 TGCAGTGCTAGAAATTCTGGCGGGGGCTACGAGCAGTACTTC CSARNSGGGYEQYF
TRBJ1-1 many TRBV11-2 . TGTGCCAGCAGGCCCGACGGGCGGCAGGCCACTGAAGCTTTCTTT CASRPDGRQATEAFF
TRBJ1-2 many TRBV7-3 . TGTGCCAGCAGCTTATCCAGGGTGGTAGGTGGCTACACCTTC CASSLSRVVGGYTF
TRBJ2-7 many TRBV9 . TGTGCCAGCAGCCCGGACGCCGGGGTTGCCTCCTACGAGCAGTACTTC CASSPDAGVASYEQYF
TRBJ2-1 many TRBV10-2 TRBD2 TGCGCCAGCAGCTTAGCGGGAGGGCCGGGTGATGAGCAGTTCTTC CASSLAGGPGDEQFF
TRBJ2-3 many TRBV7-9 TRBD2 TGTGCCAGCATCCCTGGGGGGGGAGGCGTAGATACGCAGTATTTT CASIPGGGGVDTQYF
TRBJ2-1 many TRBV20-1 TRBD2 TGCAGTGCTTACGGACTAGCGGGAGGTAACAATGAGCAGTTCTTC CSAYGLAGGNNEQFF
TRBJ1-5 medium-sized TRBV18 . TGTGCCAGCTCACCGGTCAAAGACCGCAATCAGCCCCAGCATTTT CASSPVKDRNQPQHF
TRBJ1-4 many TRBV12-3/TRBV12-4 . TGTGCCAGCAGTTATTCGTTCGGTGAAAAACTGTTTTTT CASSYSFGEKLFF